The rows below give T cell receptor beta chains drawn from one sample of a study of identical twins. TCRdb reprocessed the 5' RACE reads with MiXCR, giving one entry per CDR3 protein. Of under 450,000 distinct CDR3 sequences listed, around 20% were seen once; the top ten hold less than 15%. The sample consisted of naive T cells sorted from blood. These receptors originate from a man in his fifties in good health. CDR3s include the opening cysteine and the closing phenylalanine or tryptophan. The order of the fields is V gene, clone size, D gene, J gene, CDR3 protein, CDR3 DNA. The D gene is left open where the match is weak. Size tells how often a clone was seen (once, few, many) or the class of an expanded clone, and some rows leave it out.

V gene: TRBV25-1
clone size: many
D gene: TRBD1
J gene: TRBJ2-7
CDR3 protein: CASSESGGQANYEQYF
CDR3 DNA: TGTGCCAGCAGTGAATCTGGAGGACAGGCAAATTACGAGCAGTACTTC

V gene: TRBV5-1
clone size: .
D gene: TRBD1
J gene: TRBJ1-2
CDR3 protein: CASSLRTGGRYGYTF
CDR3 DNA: TGCGCCAGCAGCCTTAGGACAGGGGGACGCTATGGCTACACCTTC

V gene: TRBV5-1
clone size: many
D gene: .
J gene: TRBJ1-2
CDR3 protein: CASSRGSSYGYTF
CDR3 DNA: TGCGCCAGCAGCCGAGGGAGTTCATATGGCTACACCTTC

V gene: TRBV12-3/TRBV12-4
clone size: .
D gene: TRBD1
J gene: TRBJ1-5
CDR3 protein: CASSGTGDQPQHF
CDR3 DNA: TGTGCCAGCAGCGGGACAGGGGACCAGCCCCAGCATTTT

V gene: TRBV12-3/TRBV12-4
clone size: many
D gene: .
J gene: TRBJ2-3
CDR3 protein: CASTLTAGGTSTDTQYF
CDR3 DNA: TGTGCCAGCACCTTAACCGCAGGCGGGACTAGCACAGATACGCAGTATTTT

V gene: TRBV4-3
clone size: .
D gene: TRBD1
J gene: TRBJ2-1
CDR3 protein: CASSQGSGQTINEQFF
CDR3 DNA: TGCGCCAGCAGCCAAGGATCGGGACAGACCATCAATGAGCAGTTCTTC

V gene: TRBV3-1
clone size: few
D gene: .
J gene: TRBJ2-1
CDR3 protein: CASSPRNGDYNEQFF
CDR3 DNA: TGTGCCAGCAGCCCGAGGAACGGAGACTACAATGAGCAGTTCTTC

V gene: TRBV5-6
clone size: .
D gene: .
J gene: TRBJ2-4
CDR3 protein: CASSGRLGNIQYF
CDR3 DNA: TGTGCCAGCAGCGGGCGCCTCGGAAACATTCAGTACTTC

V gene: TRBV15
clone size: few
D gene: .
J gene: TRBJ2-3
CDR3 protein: CATSRVVQRDTQYF
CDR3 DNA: TGTGCCACCAGCAGAGTTGTCCAGCGAGATACGCAGTATTTT

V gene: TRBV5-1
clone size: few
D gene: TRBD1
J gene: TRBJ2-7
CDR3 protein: CASRMGTGSGEQYF
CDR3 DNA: TGCGCCAGCAGGATGGGGACAGGGAGTGGCGAGCAGTACTTC

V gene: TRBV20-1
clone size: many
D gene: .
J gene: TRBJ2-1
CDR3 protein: CSARNMGNEQFF
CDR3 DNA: TGCAGTGCTAGAAATATGGGCAATGAGCAGTTCTTC

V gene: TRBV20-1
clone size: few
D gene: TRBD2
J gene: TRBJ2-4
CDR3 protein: CSARDPLAGGTVSAKNIQYF
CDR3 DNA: TGCAGTGCTAGAGATCCACTAGCGGGAGGAACCGTGTCAGCCAAAAACATTCAGTACTTC

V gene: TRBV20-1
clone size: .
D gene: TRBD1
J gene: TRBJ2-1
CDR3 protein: CSARLPGQGIVSGASYNEQFF
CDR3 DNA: TGCAGTGCTCGCCTCCCGGGACAGGGAATCGTGAGCGGGGCCTCCTACAATGAGCAGTTCTTC

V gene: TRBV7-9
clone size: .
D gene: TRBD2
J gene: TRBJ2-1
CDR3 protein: CASSLRTSGTYYNEQFF
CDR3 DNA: TGTGCCAGCAGCCTCAGGACTAGCGGGACCTACTACAATGAGCAGTTCTTC

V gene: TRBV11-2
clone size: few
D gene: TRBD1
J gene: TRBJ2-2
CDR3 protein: CASSPYRGVTGELFF
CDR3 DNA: TGTGCCAGCAGCCCATACAGGGGAGTCACCGGGGAGCTGTTTTTT

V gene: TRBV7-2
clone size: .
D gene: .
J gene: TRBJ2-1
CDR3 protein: CASSKDPNRVNEQFF
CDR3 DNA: TGTGCCAGCAGTAAAGACCCAAACAGGGTCAATGAGCAGTTCTTC

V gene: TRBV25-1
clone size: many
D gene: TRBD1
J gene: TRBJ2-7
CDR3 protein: CASSVLGTGIGQYF
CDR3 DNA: TGTGCCAGCAGTGTACTCGGGACAGGAATAGGGCAGTACTTC

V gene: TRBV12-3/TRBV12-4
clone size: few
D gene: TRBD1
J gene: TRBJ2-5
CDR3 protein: CASSRSTGVETQYF
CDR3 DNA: TGTGCCAGCAGCCGATCAACAGGGGTTGAGACCCAGTACTTC

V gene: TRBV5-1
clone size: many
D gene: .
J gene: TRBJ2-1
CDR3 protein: CASSLREIRNEQFF
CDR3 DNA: TGCGCCAGCAGCTTGCGGGAAATAAGGAATGAGCAGTTCTTC

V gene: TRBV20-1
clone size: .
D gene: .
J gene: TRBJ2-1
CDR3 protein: CSAREPRGATNEQFF
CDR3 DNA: TGCAGTGCTAGGGAGCCTCGCGGTGCTACGAATGAGCAGTTCTTC

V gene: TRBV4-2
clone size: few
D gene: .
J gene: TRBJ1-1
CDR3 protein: CASSQVGIGMRTEAFF
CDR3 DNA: TGTGCCAGCAGCCAAGTGGGGATAGGGATGAGAACTGAAGCTTTCTTT

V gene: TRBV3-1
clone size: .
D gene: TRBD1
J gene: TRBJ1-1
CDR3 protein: CASSTGGRTEAFF
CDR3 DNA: TGTGCCAGCAGCACAGGGGGACGCACTGAAGCTTTCTTT

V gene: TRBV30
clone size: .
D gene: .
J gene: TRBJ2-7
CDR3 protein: CAWSVQGSYEQYF
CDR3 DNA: TGTGCCTGGAGTGTTCAGGGCTCCTACGAGCAGTACTTC

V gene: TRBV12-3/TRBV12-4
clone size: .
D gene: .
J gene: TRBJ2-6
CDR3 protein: CASSSIRTGANVLTF
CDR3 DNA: TGTGCCAGCAGTTCCATCCGAACCGGGGCCAACGTCCTGACTTTC

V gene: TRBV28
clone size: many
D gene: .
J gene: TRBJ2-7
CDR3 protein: CASSFYTTGTNKQPYEQYF
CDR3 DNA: TGTGCCAGCAGTTTCTATACCACCGGGACAAACAAACAACCCTACGAGCAGTACTTC

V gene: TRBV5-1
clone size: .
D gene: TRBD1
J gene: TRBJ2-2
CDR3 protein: CASSFWTGSNTGELFF
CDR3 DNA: TGCGCCAGCAGCTTTTGGACAGGCTCGAACACCGGGGAGCTGTTTTTT

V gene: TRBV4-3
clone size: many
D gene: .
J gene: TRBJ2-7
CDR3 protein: CASSQGAIDYEQYF
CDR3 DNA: TGCGCCAGCAGCCAAGGTGCTATAGACTACGAGCAGTACTTC